These T cell receptor beta chains were read from a single sample in a study of spatial heterogeneity in lung cancer. One entry per CDR3 protein results from TCRdb running MiXCR on the 5' RACE reads. Of approximately 25,000 distinct CDR3 sequences in the sample, roughly 7% were seen once. The sequencing used PBMCs, collected at surgery. These receptors came from a male donor with early-stage non-small cell lung cancer. The CDR3 runs from the conserved cysteine through the conserved F or W. The D gene is left open where the match is weak. Size tells how often a clone was seen (once, few, many) or the class of an expanded clone, and some rows leave it out.

TGTGCCAGCAGCCAAGACCCAGGGATCTCACCCCTCCACTTT,CASSQDPGISPLHF,TRBJ1-6,NA,TRBV3-1,NA,14
TGTGCCAGCAGCACTAGCGGGGGGCGGGAGGATACGCAGTATTTT,CASSTSGGREDTQYF,TRBJ2-3,TRBD2,TRBV7-2,many,15
TGTGCCAGCAGCTATCAGGGGGACGGCAGTCTGGACGATGAGCAGTTCTTC,CASSYQGDGSLDDEQFF,TRBJ2-1,TRBD1,TRBV28,many,17
TGTGCCAGCAGTCCCAACCAGGACAGAGTCCATGGCTACACCTTC,CASSPNQDRVHGYTF,TRBJ1-2,NA,TRBV12-3/TRBV12-4,once,15
TGTGCCAGCTCACCGGAGCAGGGGGCCTACGAGCAGTACTTC,CASSPEQGAYEQYF,TRBJ2-7,TRBD1,TRBV18,many,14
TGTGCCAGTAGTATAGGGATACGGGGCTACGAGGAGACCCAGTACTTC,CASSIGIRGYEETQYF,TRBJ2-5,NA,TRBV19,many,16
TGTGCCAGCAGTCTCCCCGGGAGGGTAGAGCCCCAGCATTTT,CASSLPGRVEPQHF,TRBJ1-5,NA,TRBV28,few,14
TGTGCCAGCTCACGGGACTGGGGCACTGAAGCTTTCTTT,CASSRDWGTEAFF,TRBJ1-1,NA,TRBV7-3,few,13
TGTGCCAGCAGATGGGACTTACAAGAGACCCAGTACTTC,CASRWDLQETQYF,TRBJ2-5,NA,TRBV7-9,many,13
TGCGCCAGCAGTCCCGTCGGGGGCACAGATACGCAGTATTTT,CASSPVGGTDTQYF,TRBJ2-3,NA,TRBV4-1,NA,14
TGCGCCAGCAGTCAATCCTCAGGAGGTGGGGCCGATACGCAGTATTTT,CASSQSSGGGADTQYF,TRBJ2-3,NA,TRBV23-1,medium-sized,16
TGTGCCAGCAGTGTTTGGGGTCAGCCCCAGCATTTT,CASSVWGQPQHF,TRBJ1-5,NA,TRBV28,medium-sized,12
TGCAGTGCTACTTCGGAGGGGGGCTACACCTTC,CSATSEGGYTF,TRBJ1-2,NA,TRBV20-1,many,11
TGTGCCAGCAGCGTAGTATCCACCTCGTCGGGGGGGTACCAAGAGACCCAGTACTTC,CASSVVSTSSGGYQETQYF,TRBJ2-5,TRBD2,TRBV9,many,19
TGTGCCAGCACCCCTAGTGGTATCACCGGGGAGCTGTTTTTT,CASTPSGITGELFF,TRBJ2-2,NA,TRBV9,many,14
TGCGCCAGCAGCCAAGAACTAGCGGGAGGTCCCGGGGAGCTGTTTTTT,CASSQELAGGPGELFF,TRBJ2-2,TRBD2,TRBV4-3,few,16
TGCGCCAGCAGCTTGGCCGCCGGGACAGGGGAACTAAGTGAAGCTTTCTTT,CASSLAAGTGELSEAFF,TRBJ1-1,TRBD1,TRBV5-1,NA,17
TGCGCCAGCAGCTCGGGGGAAGCGATGTTTTTT,CASSSGEAMFF,TRBJ1-4,NA,TRBV5-1,few,11
TGTGCCAGCAGCCCTACTAGCCTACTCACAGATACGCAGTATTTT,CASSPTSLLTDTQYF,TRBJ2-3,NA,TRBV21-1,many,15